Sequencing of this T cell receptor (beta chain) was carried out in a study of human T cells and chemical hapten exposure. Study background: A patient group, mainly female, showed alopecia areata, totalis or universalis. Findings and limits, study-wide: TCRs at a frequency above 1 in 1000 stayed unchanged with DPC sensitization.

The time point: patch test 1, 2 weeks after DPC sensitization. Treatment of the sample: therapeutic diphenylcyclopropenone sensitization with weekly scalp DPC. TCRdb recomputed calls from the RACE reads with MiXCR, one row per CDR3 protein. The data show approximately 400,000 distinct CDR3 sequences, around 4.8% seen once. The junction had 5 bases not matched to a gene; V was cut back by 0 bases and J by 3 bases. Germline V lookup: CDR1 SGHRS, CDR2 YFSETQ. The CDR3 consists of 15 residues. This clonotype has a count of ten or more. Antigen: not known. The TCR was taken from a woman aged 45-60 years with alopecia areata. Some clones in this sample may be carry-over from other donors' samples. The material sequenced was whole blood, taken in connection with sensitization to the hapten diphenylcyclopropenone (DPC). The chain is built from TRBV5-1 and TRBJ1-1, with 7 bases fitting TRBD1. CDR3 sequence reads: CASSLGQGRYTEAFF. CDR3 bases: TGCGCCAGCAGCTTGGGACAGGGTAGATACACTGAAGCTTTCTTT.